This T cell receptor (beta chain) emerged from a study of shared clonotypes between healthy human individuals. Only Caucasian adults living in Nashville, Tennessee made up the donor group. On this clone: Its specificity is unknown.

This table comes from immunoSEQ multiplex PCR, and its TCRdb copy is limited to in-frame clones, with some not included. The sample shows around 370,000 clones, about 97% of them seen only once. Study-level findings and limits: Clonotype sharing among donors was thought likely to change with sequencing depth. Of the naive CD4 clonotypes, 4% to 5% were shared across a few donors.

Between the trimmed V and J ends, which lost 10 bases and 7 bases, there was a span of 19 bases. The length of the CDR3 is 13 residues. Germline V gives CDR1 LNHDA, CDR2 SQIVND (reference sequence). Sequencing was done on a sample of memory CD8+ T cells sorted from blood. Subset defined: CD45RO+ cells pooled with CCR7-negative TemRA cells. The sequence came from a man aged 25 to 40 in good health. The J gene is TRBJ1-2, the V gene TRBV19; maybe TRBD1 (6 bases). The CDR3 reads CATENPQGIGYTF. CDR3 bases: TGTGCCACTGAGAACCCACAGGGAATTGGCTACACCTTC.